This TCR beta chain originates from a study of T cell changes during pregnancy in multiple sclerosis. The data were produced by immunoSEQ multiplex PCR, yet TCRdb's version contains in-frame clones alone and is incomplete. The table has about 64,000 clones, approximately 96% seen once. The sequence derives from a female donor with multiple sclerosis, enrolled in a pregnancy study. Source: CD8+ T cells from peripheral blood mononuclear cells, taken after pregnancy.

The CDR3 sequence: CASSLVRERGTDTQYF. The CDR3 nucleotides read TGTGCCAGCAGTTTAGTGAGGGAGAGGGGCACAGATACGCAGTATTTT. The chain joins TRBV27 to TRBJ2-3, with a tentative D call TRBD2 (5 bases). Germline V gene lookup returns CDR1 MNHEY and CDR2 SMNVEV (reference sequence). CDR3 size: 16 residues. V was pared by 2 bases and J by 1 base, with 13 bases between.